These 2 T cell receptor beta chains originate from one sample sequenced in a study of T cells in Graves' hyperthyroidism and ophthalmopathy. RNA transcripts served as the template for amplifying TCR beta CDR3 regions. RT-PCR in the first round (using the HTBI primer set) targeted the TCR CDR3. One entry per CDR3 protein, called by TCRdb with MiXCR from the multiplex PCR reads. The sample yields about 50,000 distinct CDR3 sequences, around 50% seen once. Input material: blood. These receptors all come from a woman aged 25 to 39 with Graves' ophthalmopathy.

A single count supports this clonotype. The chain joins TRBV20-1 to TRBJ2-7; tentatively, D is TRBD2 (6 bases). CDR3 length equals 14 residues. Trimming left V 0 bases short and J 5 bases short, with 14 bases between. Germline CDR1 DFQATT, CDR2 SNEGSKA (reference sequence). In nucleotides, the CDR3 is TGCAGTGCTAGAGATGGACGGGAGTCCAACGAGCAGTACTTC. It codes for CSARDGRESNEQYF.

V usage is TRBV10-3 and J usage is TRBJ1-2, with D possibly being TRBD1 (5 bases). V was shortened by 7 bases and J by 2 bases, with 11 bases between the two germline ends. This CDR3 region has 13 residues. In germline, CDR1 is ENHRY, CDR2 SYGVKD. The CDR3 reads CAITKDTNYGYTF. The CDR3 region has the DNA TGTGCCATCACCAAGGACACCAACTATGGCTACACCTTC.